In this sample, the clone carrying this T cell receptor beta chain turned up many times. Its specificity is unknown. TCRdb independently ran MiXCR on the 5' RACE reads; one entry per CDR3 protein. This table holds 97,000 or so distinct CDR3 sequences, about 12% found once. The data originate from a study of early T cells in non-severe SARS-CoV-2 infection. General observations from the study: Matching against VDJdb likely underestimated virus-specific expansions, favoring anti-spike CD8.

The CDR3 spans 13 residues. The V and J ends lost 4 bases and 4 bases respectively, with 9 bases between them. CDR1 SEHNR and CDR2 FQNEAQ come from the germline V gene (reference sequence). The V and J genes are TRBV7-9 and TRBJ2-3; tentatively, D is TRBD1 (6 bases). This receptor was taken from an adult who was a healthcare worker with PCR-confirmed SARS-CoV-2 infection or an uninfected control (not recorded which). Sequencing input: whole blood. The CDR3 DNA reads TGTGCCAGCAGCTCTTCAGGGGCAGATACGCAGTATTTT. This codes for CASSSSGADTQYF.